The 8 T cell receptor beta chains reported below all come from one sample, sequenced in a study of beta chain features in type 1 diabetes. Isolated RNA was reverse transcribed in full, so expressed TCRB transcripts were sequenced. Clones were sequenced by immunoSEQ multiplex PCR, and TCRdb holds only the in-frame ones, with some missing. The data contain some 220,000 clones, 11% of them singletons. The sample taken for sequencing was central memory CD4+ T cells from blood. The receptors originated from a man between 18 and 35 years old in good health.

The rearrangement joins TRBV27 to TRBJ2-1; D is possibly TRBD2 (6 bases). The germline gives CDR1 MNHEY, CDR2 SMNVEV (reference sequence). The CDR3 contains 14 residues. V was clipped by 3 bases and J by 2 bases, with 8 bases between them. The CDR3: CASSLGLTYNEQFF. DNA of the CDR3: TGTGCCAGCAGTTTGGGACTTACCTACAATGAGCAGTTCTTC.

CDR3 protein: CASEMASGSTDTQYF. The CDR3 region has the DNA TGTGCCAGCGAAATGGCTAGCGGAAGCACAGATACGCAGTATTTT. This sequence joins TRBV7-2 and TRBJ2-3, with TRBD2 matching over 7 bases. Germline CDR1 and CDR2: SGHTA and FQGNSA. The trim removed 8 bases at V and 0 bases at J, leaving 8 bases unmatched. This CDR3 region has 15 residues. Looking up the rest from reference TRBV7-2 and TRBJ2-3 gives the full variable domain: GAGVSQSPSNKVTEKGKDVELRCDPISGHTALYWYRQSLGQGLEFLIYFQGNSAPDKSGLPSDRFSAERTGGSVSTLTIQRTQQEDSAVYLCASEMASGSTDTQYFGPGTRLTVL.

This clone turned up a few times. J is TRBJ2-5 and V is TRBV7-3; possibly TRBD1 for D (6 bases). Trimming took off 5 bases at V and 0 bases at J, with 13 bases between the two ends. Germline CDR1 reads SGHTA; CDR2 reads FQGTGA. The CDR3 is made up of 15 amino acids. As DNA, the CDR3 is TGTGCCAGCAGCCTCAACCAGGGGAACCAAGAGACCCAGTACTTC. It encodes CASSLNQGNQETQYF.

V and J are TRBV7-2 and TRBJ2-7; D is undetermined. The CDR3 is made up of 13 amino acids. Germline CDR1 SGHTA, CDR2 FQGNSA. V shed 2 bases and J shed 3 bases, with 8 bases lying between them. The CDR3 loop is CASSLQVRYEQYF. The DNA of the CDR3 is TGTGCCAGCAGCTTACAGGTCCGCTACGAGCAGTACTTC.

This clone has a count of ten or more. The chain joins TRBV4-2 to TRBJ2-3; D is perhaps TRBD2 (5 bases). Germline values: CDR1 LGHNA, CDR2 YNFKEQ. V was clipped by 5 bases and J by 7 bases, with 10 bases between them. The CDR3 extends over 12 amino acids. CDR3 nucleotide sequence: TGTGCCAGCAGCAAGGTAGCGCATACGCAGTATTTT. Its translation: CASSKVAHTQYF.

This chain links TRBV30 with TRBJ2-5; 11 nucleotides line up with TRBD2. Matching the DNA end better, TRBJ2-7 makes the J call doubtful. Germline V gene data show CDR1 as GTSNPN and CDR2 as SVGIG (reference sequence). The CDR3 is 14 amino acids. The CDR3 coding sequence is TGTGCCTGGGGGACTAGCGGTATCTCCTACGAGCAGTACTTC. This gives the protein CAWGTSGISYEQYF.

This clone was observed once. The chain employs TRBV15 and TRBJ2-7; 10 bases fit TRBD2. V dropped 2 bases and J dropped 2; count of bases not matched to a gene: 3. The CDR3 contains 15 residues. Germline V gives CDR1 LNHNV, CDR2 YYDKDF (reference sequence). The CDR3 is CATSRSAGGPYEQYF. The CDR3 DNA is TGTGCCACCAGCAGATCAGCGGGAGGGCCCTACGAGCAGTACTTC.

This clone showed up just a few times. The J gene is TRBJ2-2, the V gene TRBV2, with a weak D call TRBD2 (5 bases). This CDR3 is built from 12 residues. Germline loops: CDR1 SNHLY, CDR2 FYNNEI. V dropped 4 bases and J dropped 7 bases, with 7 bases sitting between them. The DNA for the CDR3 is TGTGCCAGCAGTGGAGGGTTCGGGGAGCTGTTTTTT. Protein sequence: CASSGGFGELFF.